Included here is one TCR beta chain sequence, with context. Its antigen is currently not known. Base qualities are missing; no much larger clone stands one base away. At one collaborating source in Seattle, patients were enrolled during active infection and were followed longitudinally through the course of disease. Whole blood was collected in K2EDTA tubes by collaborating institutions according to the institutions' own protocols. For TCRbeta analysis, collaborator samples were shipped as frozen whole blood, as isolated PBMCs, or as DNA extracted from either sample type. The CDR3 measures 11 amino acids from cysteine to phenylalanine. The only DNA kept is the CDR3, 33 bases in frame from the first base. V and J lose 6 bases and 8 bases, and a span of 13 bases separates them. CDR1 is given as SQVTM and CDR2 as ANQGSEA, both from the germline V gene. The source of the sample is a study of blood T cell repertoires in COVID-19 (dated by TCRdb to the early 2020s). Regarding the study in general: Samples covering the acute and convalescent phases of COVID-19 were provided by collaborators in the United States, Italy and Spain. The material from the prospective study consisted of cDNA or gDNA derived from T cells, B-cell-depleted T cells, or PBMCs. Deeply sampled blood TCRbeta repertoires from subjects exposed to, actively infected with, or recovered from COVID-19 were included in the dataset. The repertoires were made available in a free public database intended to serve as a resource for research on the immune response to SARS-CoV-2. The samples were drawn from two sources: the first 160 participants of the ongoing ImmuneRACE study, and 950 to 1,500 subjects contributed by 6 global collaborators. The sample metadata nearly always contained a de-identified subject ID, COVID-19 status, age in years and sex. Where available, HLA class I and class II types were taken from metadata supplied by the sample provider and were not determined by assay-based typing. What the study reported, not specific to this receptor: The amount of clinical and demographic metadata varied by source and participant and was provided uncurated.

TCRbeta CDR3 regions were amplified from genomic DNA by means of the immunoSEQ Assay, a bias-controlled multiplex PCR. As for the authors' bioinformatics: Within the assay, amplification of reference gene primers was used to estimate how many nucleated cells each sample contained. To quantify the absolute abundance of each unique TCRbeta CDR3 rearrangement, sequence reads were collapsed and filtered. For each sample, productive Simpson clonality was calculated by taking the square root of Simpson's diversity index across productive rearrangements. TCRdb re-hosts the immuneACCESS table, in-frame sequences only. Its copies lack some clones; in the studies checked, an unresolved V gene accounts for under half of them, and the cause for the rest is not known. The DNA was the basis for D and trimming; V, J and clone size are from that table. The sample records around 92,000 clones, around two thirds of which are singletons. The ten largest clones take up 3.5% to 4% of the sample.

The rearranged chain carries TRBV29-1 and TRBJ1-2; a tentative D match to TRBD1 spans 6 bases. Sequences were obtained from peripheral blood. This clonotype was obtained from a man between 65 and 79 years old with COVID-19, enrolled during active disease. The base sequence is TGCAGCGTAGGGGGGGCCAGCGGCTACACCTTC. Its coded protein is CSVGGASGYTF.